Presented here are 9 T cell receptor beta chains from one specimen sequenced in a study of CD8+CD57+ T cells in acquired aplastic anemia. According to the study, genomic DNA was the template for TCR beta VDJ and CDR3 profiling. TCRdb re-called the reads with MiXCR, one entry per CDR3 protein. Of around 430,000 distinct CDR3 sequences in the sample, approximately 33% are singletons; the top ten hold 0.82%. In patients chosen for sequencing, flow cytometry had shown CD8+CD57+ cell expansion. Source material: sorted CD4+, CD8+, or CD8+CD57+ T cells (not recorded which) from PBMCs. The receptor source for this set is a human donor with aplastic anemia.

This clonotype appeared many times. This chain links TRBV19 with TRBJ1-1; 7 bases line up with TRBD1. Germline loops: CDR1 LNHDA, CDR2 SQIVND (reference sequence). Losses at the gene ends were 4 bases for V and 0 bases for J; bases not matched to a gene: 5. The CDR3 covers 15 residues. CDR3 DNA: TGTGCCAGTAGTAGCTTCGGACAGGTGAACACTGAAGCTTTCTTT. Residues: CASSSFGQVNTEAFF.

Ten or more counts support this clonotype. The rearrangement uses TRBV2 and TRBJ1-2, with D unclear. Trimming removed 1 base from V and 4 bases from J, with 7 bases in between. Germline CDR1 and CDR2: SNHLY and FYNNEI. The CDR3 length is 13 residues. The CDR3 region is CASSEGGSYGYTF. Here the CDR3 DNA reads TGTGCCAGCAGTGAAGGTGGGTCCTATGGCTACACCTTC.

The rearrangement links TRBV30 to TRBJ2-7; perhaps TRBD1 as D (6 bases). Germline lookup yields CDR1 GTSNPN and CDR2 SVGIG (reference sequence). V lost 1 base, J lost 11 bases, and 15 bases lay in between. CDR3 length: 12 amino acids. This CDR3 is CAWSGLDRKEYF. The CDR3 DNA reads TGTGCCTGGAGTGGACTCGACAGGAAAGAGTACTTC.

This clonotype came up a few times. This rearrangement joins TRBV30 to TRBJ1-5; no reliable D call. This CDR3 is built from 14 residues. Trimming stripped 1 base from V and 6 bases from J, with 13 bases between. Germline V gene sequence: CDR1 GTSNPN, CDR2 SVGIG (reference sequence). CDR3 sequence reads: CAWSALNGGQPQHF. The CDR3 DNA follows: TGTGCCTGGAGTGCGCTGAACGGTGGTCAGCCCCAGCATTTT.

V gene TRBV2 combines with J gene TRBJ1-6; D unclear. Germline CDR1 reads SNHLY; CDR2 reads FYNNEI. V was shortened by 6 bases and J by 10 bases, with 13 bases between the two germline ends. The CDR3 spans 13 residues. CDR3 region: CASRAGVESPLHF. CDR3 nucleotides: TGTGCCAGCAGGGCAGGTGTGGAGTCACCCCTCCACTTT.

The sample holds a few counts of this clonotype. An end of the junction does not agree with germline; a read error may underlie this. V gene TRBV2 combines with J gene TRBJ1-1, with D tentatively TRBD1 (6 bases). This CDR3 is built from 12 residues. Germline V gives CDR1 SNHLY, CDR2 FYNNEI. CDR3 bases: TGTGCCAGCAGTGACAGGGGAACTGAAGCTTCCTTT. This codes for CASSDRGTEASF.

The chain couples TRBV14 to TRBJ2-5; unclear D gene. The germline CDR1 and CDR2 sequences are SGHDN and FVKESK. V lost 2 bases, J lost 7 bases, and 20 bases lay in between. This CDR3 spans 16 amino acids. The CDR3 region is CASSQIDPGPLGTQYF. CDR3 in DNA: TGTGCCAGCAGCCAAATAGATCCGGGCCCCTTGGGGACCCAGTACTTC.

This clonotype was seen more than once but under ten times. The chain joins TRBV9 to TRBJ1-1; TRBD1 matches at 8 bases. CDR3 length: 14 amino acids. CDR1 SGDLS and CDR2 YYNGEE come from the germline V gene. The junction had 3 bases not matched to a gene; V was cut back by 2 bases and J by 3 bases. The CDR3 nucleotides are TGTGCCAGCAGCGTTGGACAGGGTCACACTGAAGCTTTCTTT. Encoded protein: CASSVGQGHTEAFF.

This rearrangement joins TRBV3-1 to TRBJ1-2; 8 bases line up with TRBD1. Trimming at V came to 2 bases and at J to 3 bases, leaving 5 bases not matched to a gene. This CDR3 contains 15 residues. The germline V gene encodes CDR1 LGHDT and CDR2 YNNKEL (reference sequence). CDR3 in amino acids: CASSQTSGGDYGYTF. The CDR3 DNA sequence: TGTGCCAGCAGCCAAACCTCAGGGGGCGACTATGGCTACACCTTC.